The TCR beta chain under discussion was sequenced for a study of response to subunit inactivated influenza vaccine. Whole-study findings and limits: The authors offered the suggestion that each seasonal influenza vaccination recruits few new T cells.

Trimming took 2 bases from V and 0 from J, leaving 14 bases between them. The CDR3 is 17 amino acids. Per the germline V gene, CDR1 is MGHDK and CDR2 is SYGVNS. The sample holds many counts of this clonotype. Its antigen is unknown. TCRdb reprocessed the RT-PCR reads with MiXCR, giving one entry per CDR3 protein. This sample carries 400,000 to 650,000 distinct CDR3 sequences, around 7.7% of them seen once, and the ten largest clones take about 12%. This sample comprised PBMCs from blood, obtained less than 25 months after vaccination. The chain recombines TRBV25-1 with TRBJ1-5; no clear D. The TCR was taken from a man aged 50-75 years who received an inactivated influenza vaccine. The CDR3 protein is CASSEHNPTYSNQPQHF. CDR3 nucleotides: TGTGCCAGCAGTGAACACAACCCGACATATAGCAATCAGCCCCAGCATTTT. Supplemented by reference TRBV25-1 and TRBJ1-5, the full variable domain reads EADIYQTPRYLVIGTGKKITLECSQTMGHDKMYWYQQDPGMELHLIHYSYGVNSTEKGDLSSESTVSRIRTEHFPLTLESARPSHTSQYLCASSEHNPTYSNQPQHFGDGTRLSIL.